This entry is about one T cell receptor (beta chain). This record belongs to a study of shared T cell receptors in the human thymus. The protocol was immunoSEQ multiplex PCR, while the TCRdb copy is restricted to in-frame clones and leaves out a portion. Among roughly 660,000 clones, roughly 90% were seen once, and the ten largest hold 0.0095% to 0.013%. Germline CDR1 is MNHNS and CDR2 is SASEGT. This CDR3 is 15 amino acids long. V lost 7 bases and J 2 bases, leaving 15 bases between the germline ends. The sample was also linked to a second study, of human thymus T cells. That study reports: Surgeons resected thymus tissue during corrective heart surgery.

This rearrangement joins TRBV6-1 to TRBJ1-5; a possible D gene is TRBD1 (6 bases). The source of this sequence is a boy in the first two years of life with a congenital heart defect. Sequenced input: thymocytes. The CDR3 spells CASTEGGLGNQPQHF. The CDR3 bases are TGTGCCAGCACCGAGGGGGGGTTGGGCAATCAGCCCCAGCATTTT.